These 22 T cell receptor beta chains share one sample of origin, sequenced in a study of human T cells and chemical hapten exposure. MiXCR, run by TCRdb on the RACE reads, gives a single entry per CDR3 protein. The sample has about 120,000 distinct CDR3 sequences; roughly 14% are singletons. The time point here: pre-sensitization, week 0. Treatment indicated: therapeutic diphenylcyclopropenone sensitization with weekly scalp DPC. Sequencing was performed on whole blood, taken in connection with sensitization to the hapten diphenylcyclopropenone (DPC). The receptors were sampled from a woman in her late teens or twenties with alopecia areata. Some clones in this sample may be carry-over from other donors' samples.

This clonotype was seen more than once but under ten times. The rearrangement links TRBV7-9 to TRBJ1-3; 10 nucleotides match TRBD1. The CDR3 is 15 residues long. J gave up 5 bases and V 4 bases, and 5 bases lay outside the gene matches. Looked up from germline, CDR1 is SEHNR and CDR2 is FQNEAQ (reference sequence). CDR3 nucleotides: TGTGCCAGCAGCTCCCCGGGACAGGGGAGAAACACCATATATTTT. It translates to CASSSPGQGRNTIYF.

This clonotype was detected a few times. V is TRBV12-3 or TRBV12-4 and J is TRBJ2-1, with TRBD2 identical over 7 bases. This CDR3 region has 15 residues. J was trimmed by 7 bases and V by 3 bases; bases with no gene match: 9. CDR3 nucleotide sequence: TGTGCCAGCAGTTTCCTTCGGGGGGAACGAAATGAGCAGTTCTTC. Its protein product is CASSFLRGERNEQFF.

A few counts support this clonotype. The J gene is TRBJ2-2, the V gene TRBV11-3; tentatively, D is TRBD2 (5 bases). The V gene's germline CDR1 is SGHNT and CDR2 YENEEA. The V and J ends lost 0 bases and 5 bases respectively, with 7 bases between them. This CDR3 is 14 amino acids long. The CDR3 region is CASSLERGTGELFF. The CDR3 coding sequence is TGTGCCAGCAGCTTAGAAAGAGGGACCGGGGAGCTGTTTTTT.

This clonotype was seen a handful of times. The chain has TRBV2 and TRBJ2-5, with 7 bases matching TRBD2. The germline V gene has CDR1 SNHLY and CDR2 FYNNEI. The CDR3 has 16 residues. J lost 2 bases, V lost 4 bases, and 10 bases had no gene match. CDR3 bases: TGTGCCAGCAGTGCTATAGGGCTAGCGGTGCAAGAGACCCAGTACTTC. This translates into CASSAIGLAVQETQYF.

The gene calls are TRBV6-1 and TRBJ1-5; D is undetermined. The CDR3 loop spans 14 amino acids. Germline lookup yields CDR1 MNHNS and CDR2 SASEGT. V lost 1 base and J lost 6, with 10 bases in between. CDR3: CASSEVNVAQPQHF. In DNA, the CDR3 is TGTGCCAGCAGTGAAGTGAACGTGGCTCAGCCCCAGCATTTT.

This clonotype was seen repeatedly, ten times or more. This rearrangement joins TRBV6-2 or TRBV6-3 to TRBJ2-6; TRBD2 matches at 8 bases. This CDR3 has 17 amino acids. The germline V gene has CDR1 MNHEY and CDR2 SVGEGT. V trimming: 6 bases; J trimming: 1 base; junction bases outside the gene matches: 8. CDR3 nucleotide sequence: TGTGCCAGCAGGGGACTAGTTGTGAATTCTGGGGCCAACGTCCTGACTTTC. Translated, it gives CASRGLVVNSGANVLTF.

This clonotype was seen a few times. The CDR3 sequence is CASSYAGDTGNTIYF. CDR3 nucleotide sequence: TGTGCCAGCAGTTACGCGGGAGATACTGGAAACACCATATATTTT. This sequence joins TRBV6-6 and TRBJ1-3; the D is unclear. V lost 2 bases, J lost 2 bases, and 10 bases lay in between. The V gene's germline CDR1 is MNHNY and CDR2 SVGAGI (reference sequence). This CDR3 is 15 amino acids long.

The CDR3 sequence: CASSADRSEQYF. CDR3 in DNA: TGTGCCAGCAGCGCGGATAGGTCCGAGCAGTACTTC. The chain uses TRBV12-3 or TRBV12-4 and TRBJ2-7; D is ambiguous. This CDR3 is 12 amino acids long. Trimming shortened V by 6 bases and J by 6 bases, and 12 bases separated the two germline ends.

This clonotype turned up a few times. The chain links TRBV6-5 to TRBJ1-5; TRBD1 aligns across 8 bases. The CDR3 covers 15 residues. Per germline, CDR1 MNHEY and CDR2 SVGAGI. With V trimmed by 5 bases and J by 6 bases, 9 bases remained unmatched. CDR3 sequence: CASSIAGGEGQPQHF. CDR3 bases: TGTGCCAGCAGTATAGCAGGGGGCGAGGGTCAGCCCCAGCATTTT.

There are a few counts of this clonotype. CDR3 protein: CATSDLVEGLGEQFF. The CDR3 nucleotides are TGTGCCACCAGTGACTTAGTCGAGGGTCTGGGGGAGCAGTTCTTC. This chain links TRBV24-1 with TRBJ2-1; tentative D call: TRBD2 (5 bases). Between the trimmed V and J ends, which lost 4 bases and 10 bases, there was a span of 19 bases. CDR3 length: 15 residues. The germline CDR1 and CDR2 sequences are KGHDR and SFDVKD.

CDR3 in amino acids: CASSLWDRGEDTQYF. As DNA, the CDR3 is TGTGCCAGCAGCTTATGGGACAGGGGGGAGGATACGCAGTATTTT. The chain joins TRBV7-8 to TRBJ2-3; 11 bases map to TRBD1. The CDR3 covers 15 residues. V gave up 2 bases and J gave up 6 bases; unmatched junction bases: 4. Germline-derived CDR1 and CDR2 are SGHVS and FQNEAQ.

This clonotype showed up many times. V usage is TRBV10-2 and J usage is TRBJ1-5; no reliable D call. Trimming stripped 1 base from V and 3 bases from J, with 4 bases between. There are 13 residues in the CDR3. Germline CDR1 WSHSY, CDR2 SAAADI. The DNA of the CDR3 is TGCGCCAGCAGTGAGTTGACCAATCAGCCCCAGCATTTT. The encoded protein is CASSELTNQPQHF.

This clonotype was recorded many times. The germline gene is not matched at one end of the junction; a read error may be the cause. The chain recombines TRBV19 with TRBJ1-2; D not resolved. The CDR3 runs 13 residues. CDR1 and CDR2 from the germline V gene are LNHDA and SQIVND (reference sequence). The DNA for the CDR3 is TGTGCCAGCCTCGTTGCGTCCGGCTATGCCTACACCTTC. Encoded protein: CASLVASGYAYTF. Filled out from reference TRBV19 and TRBJ1-2, the complete variable domain reads DGGITQSPKYLFRKEGQNVTLSCEQNLNHDAMYWYRQDPGQGLRLIYYSQIVNDFQKGDIAEGYSVSREKKESFPLTVTSAQKNPTAFYLCASLVASGYAYTFGSGTRLTVV.

There are many counts of this clonotype. The chain joins TRBV12-3 or TRBV12-4 to TRBJ2-3; TRBD1 matches 10 bases. The V and J ends lost 7 bases and 4 bases, in that order; junction bases with no gene match: 5. The CDR3 contains 14 residues. CDR3 coding DNA: TGTGCCAGCATCCTAGGGACAGGGGCAGATACGCAGTATTTT. Its protein is CASILGTGADTQYF.

The rearrangement uses TRBV28 and TRBJ1-2, with 8 bases fitting TRBD1. The CDR3 consists of 15 residues. Trimming removed 6 bases from V and 2 bases from J; junction bases left unmatched: 8. CDR1 and CDR2 (germline): MDHEN, SYDVKM. CDR3 bases: TGTGCCAGCAGGTTCGACAGGGGACCCAACTATGGCTACACCTTC. This gives the protein CASRFDRGPNYGYTF.

This clonotype was counted a few times. The gene calls are TRBV7-8 and TRBJ2-5, with TRBD2 as a possible D gene (5 bases). V lost 3 bases to trimming and J lost 2 bases, with 10 bases between them. The CDR3 sequence is 14 residues long. Per germline, CDR1 SGHVS and CDR2 FQNEAQ. CDR3 residues: CASSLRTLQETQYF. The DNA for the CDR3 is TGTGCCAGCAGCTTGAGGACTCTACAAGAGACCCAGTACTTC.

The table lists this clonotype with a few counts. This rearrangement joins TRBV18 to TRBJ2-5; no clear D. Germline lookup yields CDR1 KGHSH and CDR2 LQKENI. The CDR3 runs 13 residues. V was cut by 4 bases and J by 2 bases, with 8 bases left in between. Here the CDR3 reads CASSLRDQETQYF. The CDR3 bases are TGTGCCAGCTCACTCAGAGATCAAGAGACCCAGTACTTC.

This clonotype has more than one count but fewer than ten. This chain uses TRBV25-1 with TRBJ1-5, with D hard to call. This CDR3 is built from 14 residues. Trimming cost V 5 bases and J 7 bases, with 15 bases left between them. The germline V gene has CDR1 MGHDK and CDR2 SYGVNS. The CDR3 protein is CASSFSGDQQPQHF. As DNA, the CDR3 is TGTGCCAGCAGTTTCAGCGGGGATCAGCAGCCCCAGCATTTT.

This clonotype was seen only a few times. This sequence joins TRBV18 and TRBJ1-6, with D possibly being TRBD1 (6 bases). This CDR3 is 14 amino acids long. Germline lookup yields CDR1 KGHSH and CDR2 LQKENI. V lost 5 bases, J lost 7 bases, and 12 bases lay in between. The CDR3 region is CASSVQGRNSPLHF. Here the CDR3 DNA reads TGTGCCAGCTCAGTACAGGGTCGGAATTCACCCCTCCACTTT.

A few counts support this clonotype. The chain couples TRBV20-1 to TRBJ2-4; D is undetermined. V was trimmed by 4 bases and J by 1 base, leaving 11 bases between them. CDR3 length equals 14 residues. Germline CDR1 and CDR2: DFQATT and SNEGSKA (reference sequence). The CDR3 DNA reads TGCAGTGCTAAGGTCGTCCTGGCCAAAAACATTCAGTACTTC. Translating gives CSAKVVLAKNIQYF.

This clonotype was recorded many times. This chain joins TRBV4-3 and TRBJ2-3; 13 bases line up with TRBD2. The V and J ends lost 3 bases and 4 bases, in that order; junction bases with no gene match: 7. This CDR3 has 17 amino acids. Germline V gives CDR1 LGHNA, CDR2 YSLEER. The CDR3 loop reads CASSQMPGLAGPDTQYF. The CDR3 DNA reads as TGCGCCAGCAGCCAGATGCCGGGACTAGCGGGGCCAGATACGCAGTATTTT.

The chain carries TRBV7-2 and TRBJ2-7; no clear D. CDR3 length: 13 residues. Germline V gene sequence: CDR1 SGHTA, CDR2 FQGNSA. Trimming pared 5 bases from V and 9 bases from J, leaving 17 bases between. CDR3 sequence (DNA): TGTGCCAGCAGCCCCCCCCTGGAAACGGGGCAGTACTTC. Translation: CASSPPLETGQYF.